One and the same sample provided the 20 T cell receptor beta chains below, sequenced in a study of CD8+CD57+ T cells in acquired aplastic anemia. CD8+CD57+ cell expansion, shown by flow cytometry, had occurred in the patients selected for sequencing. Both TCR beta VDJ combination and CDR3 sequence profiling were carried out. Genomic DNA was the template for this profiling. Via MiXCR, TCRdb re-called the reads, giving one row per CDR3 protein. The table records some 170,000 distinct CDR3 sequences, around 50% of them present only once. Sample: sorted CD4+, CD8+, or CD8+CD57+ T cells (not recorded which) from PBMCs. All receptors derive from a human donor with aplastic anemia.

The chain couples TRBV20-1 to TRBJ2-3; TRBD2 matches at 7 bases. This CDR3 has 15 amino acids. Germline CDR1 reads DFQATT; CDR2 reads SNEGSKA (reference sequence). The J segment lost 3 bases and the V segment lost 3 bases, leaving 9 bases of the junction unmatched. Written as DNA, the CDR3 is TGCAGTGCTAGTTCCGGGGGAGCGGGGACAGATACGCAGTATTTT. Protein: CSASSGGAGTDTQYF.

This clonotype came up many times. As DNA, the CDR3 is TGTGCCAGCAGCTTACCGGGACTACAGCAGTTCTTC. This gives the protein CASSLPGLQQFF. V and J are TRBV7-8 and TRBJ2-1; 7 nucleotides align to TRBD2. V was pared by 2 bases and J by 11 bases, with 3 bases of the junction left unmatched. The germline gives CDR1 SGHVS, CDR2 FQNEAQ. The CDR3 consists of 12 residues.

This clonotype showed up many times. The chain is built from TRBV19 and TRBJ2-7; 7 bases line up with TRBD1. The CDR3 runs 14 residues. V shed 5 bases, J shed 8 bases, and the junction held 12 bases outside the gene matches. Germline values: CDR1 LNHDA, CDR2 SQIVND (reference sequence). Written as DNA, the CDR3 is TGTGCCAGTAGTTTAGGACAGGACCTTACGAAGCAGTACTTC. Its translation: CASSLGQDLTKQYF. The whole variable domain, filled in from reference TRBV19 and TRBJ2-7, reads DGGITQSPKYLFRKEGQNVTLSCEQNLNHDAMYWYRQDPGQGLRLIYYSQIVNDFQKGDIAEGYSVSREKKESFPLTVTSAQKNPTAFYLCASSLGQDLTKQYFGPGTRLTVT.

This rearrangement joins TRBV7-7 to TRBJ2-5; 9 positions agree with TRBD2. CDR3 length: 13 amino acids. Germline V gene data show CDR1 as SSHAT and CDR2 as FNYEAQ (reference sequence). CDR3 sequence reads: CARGGGAQETQYF. Here the CDR3 DNA reads TGTGCTAGAGGCGGGGGGGCCCAAGAGACCCAGTACTTC.

This clonotype was seen once. The CDR3 loop reads CASSQGVKTF. In DNA, the CDR3 is TGTGCCAGCAGTCAGGGAGTCAAGACCTTC. The genes are TRBV9 and TRBJ1-2; TRBD1 is a possible D gene (5 bases). The CDR3 runs 10 residues. V was trimmed by 5 bases and J by 14 bases, leaving 13 bases between them. Germline CDR1 and CDR2: SGDLS and YYNGEE.

The chain recombines TRBV15 with TRBJ1-6; 10 bases are shared with TRBD1. Germline assignment: CDR1 LNHNV and CDR2 YYDKDF (reference sequence). V lost 2 bases, J lost 6 bases, and 13 bases stayed unmatched. The CDR3 runs 19 residues. The CDR3 loop is CATSRLPGSRDRGNSPLHF. In DNA form, the CDR3 reads TGTGCCACCAGCAGACTCCCCGGTAGCCGGGACAGGGGTAATTCACCCCTCCACTTT.

This clonotype was recorded at least ten times. The gene calls are TRBV7-9 and TRBJ1-3; no clear D gene. CDR1 is SEHNR and CDR2 is FQNEAQ in the germline V gene (reference sequence). The CDR3 runs 14 residues. V was pared by 7 bases and J by 0 bases, with 10 bases between. The CDR3 reads CASTKGVSGNTIYF. The DNA of the CDR3 is TGTGCCAGCACCAAGGGTGTCTCTGGAAACACCATATATTTT.

CDR3 coding DNA: TGTGCCAGCCGACCGGACGGCTCTGGGGCCAACGTCCTGACTTTC. This gives the protein CASRPDGSGANVLTF. The V and J genes are TRBV2 and TRBJ2-6; D is uncertain. The CDR3 extends over 15 amino acids. Per germline, CDR1 SNHLY and CDR2 FYNNEI. Trimming left V 8 bases short and J 0 bases short, with 11 bases between.

The J gene is TRBJ1-2, the V gene TRBV5-6; D is ambiguous. The CDR3 contains 15 residues. CDR1 SGHDT and CDR2 YYEEEE come from the germline V gene. V lost 1 base to trimming and J lost 5 bases, with 15 bases between them. CDR3 nucleotide sequence: TGTGCCAGCAGCTTGCGCGCAGGCCTCCTATATGGCTACACCTTC. Its protein product is CASSLRAGLLYGYTF.

The chain has TRBV4-2 and TRBJ2-7, with D perhaps assigned TRBD1 or TRBD2 (5 bases each). From germline, CDR1 is LGHNA and CDR2 YNFKEQ. The CDR3 totals 15 residues. V was pared by 1 base and J by 3 bases, with 13 bases between. The CDR3 coding sequence is TGTGCCAGCAGCCAAGTCGGGGCTGAGAGCTACGAGCAGTACTTC. Protein: CASSQVGAESYEQYF.

The rearrangement uses TRBV11-2 and TRBJ1-6; 7 bases agree with TRBD1. CDR1 is SGHAT and CDR2 is FQNNGV in the germline V gene. J gave up 7 bases and V 5 bases, and 11 bases lay outside the gene matches. The CDR3 is 16 residues long. The CDR3 protein is CASSLDRALANSPLHF. The CDR3 bases are TGTGCCAGCAGCCTCGACAGGGCATTGGCCAATTCACCCCTCCACTTT.

Comment on this clonotype: This may be a read error, as it is one base from a much larger clone. The chain uses TRBV3-1 and TRBJ1-6; D might be TRBD1 (6 bases). V lost 6 bases to trimming and J lost 8 bases, with 11 bases between them. Germline CDR1 and CDR2: LGHDT and YNNKEL (reference sequence). The CDR3 spans 13 residues. The CDR3 reads CASRLQGDSPLHF. CDR3 in DNA: TGTGCCAGCAGACTACAGGGAGATTCACCCCTCCACTTT.

This clonotype has ten or more counts. This chain uses TRBV9 with TRBJ1-2, with D perhaps matching TRBD1 (6 bases). The CDR3 has 15 residues. The germline V gene encodes CDR1 SGDLS and CDR2 YYNGEE. With 3 bases removed from V and 2 bases from J, the gap between germline ends came to 14 bases. CDR3 loop: CASSGGGDKNYGYTF. The DNA for the CDR3 is TGTGCCAGCAGCGGAGGTGGGGACAAAAACTATGGCTACACCTTC.

The chain couples TRBV19 to TRBJ2-3; D gene unclear. This CDR3 has 15 amino acids. Trimming pared 5 bases from V and 0 bases from J, leaving 12 bases between. Looked up from germline, CDR1 is LNHDA and CDR2 is SQIVND (reference sequence). CDR3 in DNA: TGTGCCAGTAGTTCGGTGGGCTCTAGCACAGATACGCAGTATTTT. It is translated as CASSSVGSSTDTQYF.

The chain has TRBV18 and TRBJ2-5; D possibly corresponds to TRBD2 (5 bases). Trimming took 0 bases from V and 3 from J, leaving 11 bases between them. CDR1 is KGHSH and CDR2 is LQKENI in the germline V gene. This CDR3 is built from 15 residues. CDR3 sequence: CASSPPGVGKETQYF. The CDR3, as DNA: TGTGCCAGCTCACCACCGGGAGTCGGTAAAGAGACCCAGTACTTC.

This clonotype occurred many times. This chain uses TRBV7-9 with TRBJ2-2; D might be TRBD1 or TRBD2, each matching 5 bases. The V and J ends lost 4 bases and 7 bases respectively, with 10 bases between them. The V gene's germline CDR1 is SEHNR and CDR2 FQNEAQ (reference sequence). This CDR3 is 13 amino acids long. The DNA of the CDR3 is TGTGCCAGCAGCTATGGTGGGGGCGGGGAGCTGTTTTTT. This encodes CASSYGGGGELFF.

This chain connects TRBV19 to TRBJ1-6, with 7 bases lining up with TRBD1. J lost 8 bases, V lost 3 bases, and 4 bases had no gene match. The CDR3 has 14 residues. Per the germline V gene, CDR1 is LNHDA and CDR2 is SQIVND (reference sequence). The CDR3 loop reads CASSITGADSPLHF. The CDR3 DNA sequence: TGTGCCAGTAGTATTACAGGGGCGGATTCACCCCTCCACTTT.

This clonotype was detected once. This rearrangement joins TRBV12-3 or TRBV12-4 to TRBJ1-1; D gene uncertain. V gave up 8 bases and J gave up 2 bases, with 6 bases separating them. This CDR3 has 11 residues. CDR3 in DNA: TGTGCCAGCGTGGGAAACACTGAAGCTTTCTTT. Its translation is CASVGNTEAFF.

The rearrangement links TRBV10-3 to TRBJ2-3; 9 nucleotides agree with TRBD2. The CDR3 spans 14 residues. Trimming at V came to 7 bases and at J to 3 bases, leaving 5 bases not matched to a gene. Looked up from germline, CDR1 is ENHRY and CDR2 is SYGVKD. The DNA for the CDR3 is TGTGCCATCAAATTAGCGGGGGAGACAGATACGCAGTATTTT. This gives the protein CAIKLAGETDTQYF.

This clonotype has ten or more counts. At one end the junction does not follow the germline gene, possibly because of a read error. The chain recombines TRBV4-1 with TRBJ2-1; possibly TRBD2 for D (5 bases). Germline assignment: CDR1 MGHRA and CDR2 YSYEKL. There are 16 residues in the CDR3. CDR3 DNA: TGCGCCAGCAGTCAAGATGGGAGTAGCTCCTACAATGAGCAGTTCTTC. Residues: CASSQDGSSSYNEQFF.